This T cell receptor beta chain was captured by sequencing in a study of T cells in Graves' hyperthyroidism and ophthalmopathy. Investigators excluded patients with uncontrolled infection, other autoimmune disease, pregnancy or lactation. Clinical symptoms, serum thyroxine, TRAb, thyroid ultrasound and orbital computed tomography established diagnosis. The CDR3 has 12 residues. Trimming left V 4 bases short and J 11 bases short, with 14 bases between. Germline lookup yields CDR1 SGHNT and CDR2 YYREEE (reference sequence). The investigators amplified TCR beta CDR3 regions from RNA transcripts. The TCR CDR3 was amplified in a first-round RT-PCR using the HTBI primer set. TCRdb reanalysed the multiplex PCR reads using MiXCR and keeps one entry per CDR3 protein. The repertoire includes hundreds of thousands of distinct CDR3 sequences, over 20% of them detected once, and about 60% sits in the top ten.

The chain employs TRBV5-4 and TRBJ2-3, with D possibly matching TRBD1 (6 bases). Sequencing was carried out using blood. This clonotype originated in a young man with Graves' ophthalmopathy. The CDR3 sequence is CASSPGPGQQYF. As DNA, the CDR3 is TGTGCCAGCAGCCCGGGACCGGGACAGCAGTATTTT.